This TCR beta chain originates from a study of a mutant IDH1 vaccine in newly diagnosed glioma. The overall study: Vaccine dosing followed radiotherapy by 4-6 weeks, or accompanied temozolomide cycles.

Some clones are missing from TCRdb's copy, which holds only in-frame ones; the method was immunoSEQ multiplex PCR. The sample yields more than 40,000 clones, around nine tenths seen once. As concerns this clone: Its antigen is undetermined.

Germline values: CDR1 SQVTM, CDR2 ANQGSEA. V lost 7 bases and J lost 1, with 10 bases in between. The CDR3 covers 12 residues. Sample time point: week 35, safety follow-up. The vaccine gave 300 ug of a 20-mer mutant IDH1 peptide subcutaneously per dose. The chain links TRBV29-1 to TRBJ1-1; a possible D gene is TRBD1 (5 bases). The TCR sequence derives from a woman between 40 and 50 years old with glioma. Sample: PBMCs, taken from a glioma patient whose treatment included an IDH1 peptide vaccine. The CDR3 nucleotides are TGCAGCGCCCAAACAGGGAACACTGAAGCTTTCTTT. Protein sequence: CSAQTGNTEAFF.